This T cell receptor (beta chain) was captured in a study of control samples from healthy donors and cancer patients. Germline CDR1 is MNHEY and CDR2 is SVGAGI. V was clipped by 6 bases and J by 3 bases; unmatched bases: 7. CDR3 length equals 14 residues. Sequencing was performed with immunoSEQ multiplex PCR; in TCRdb, only in-frame clones are kept and a portion is missing. The sample has approximately 100,000 clones, approximately 78% seen once. This clonotype was sampled from a man aged 60 to 69 in good health. Specimen: blood. This chain links TRBV6-5 with TRBJ2-7; TRBD1 matches 8 bases. The CDR3 reads CASSRTGSGYEQYF. The CDR3 DNA sequence: TGTGCCAGCAGCCGGACAGGGAGCGGCTACGAGCAGTACTTC.